A single T cell receptor (beta chain) is shown here with its context. The antigen remains undetermined. Amplification yielded TCR beta CDR3 regions, with RNA transcripts as the source. HTBI primers were employed in a first-round RT-PCR of the TCR CDR3. TCRdb processed the multiplex PCR reads anew with MiXCR; each CDR3 protein has one entry. Of roughly 510,000 distinct CDR3 sequences listed, roughly 20% were seen once; the top ten hold approximately 26%. Trimming stripped 3 bases from V and 3 bases from J, with 12 bases between. The CDR3 totals 14 residues. This entry belongs to a study of T cells in Graves' hyperthyroidism and ophthalmopathy. The study, taken as a whole, reports: Blood shared most expanded thyroid clonotypes above 0.001.

The chain links TRBV12-3 or TRBV12-4 to TRBJ2-7; a possible D gene is TRBD2 (6 bases). This TCR came from a man younger than 35 with Graves' hyperthyroidism. The sequenced material came from blood. CDR3 residues: CASSFRGENYEQYF. The CDR3 DNA reads as TGTGCCAGCAGTTTCCGCGGGGAGAACTACGAGCAGTACTTC.